A selection of T cell receptor beta chains follows, all from one sample in a study of T-cell reconstitution after alpha-beta-depleted transplantation in children. One entry per CDR3 protein results from TCRdb running MiXCR on the PCR reads. The repertoire includes roughly 500,000 distinct CDR3 sequences, 8% to 11% of them detected once, and roughly 2% sits in the top ten. The sample consisted of PBMCs, taken before TCRalphabeta/CD19-depleted stem cell transplant. The receptors originated from a child under 10 years old with inherited bone marrow failure, due to receive a stem cell transplant. CDR3s include the opening cysteine and the closing phenylalanine or tryptophan. A D gene is named only where the DNA matches it firmly. Clone size, where shown, is once, few, many, or a class for clones that have expanded.

cdr3_nt cdr3_aa j_call clone_size v_call cdr3_length d_call
TGTGCCAGCAGCAGGATCAGGGGCGTGGATGAGCAGTTCTTC CASSRIRGVDEQFF TRBJ2-1 NA TRBV7-9 14 NA
TGCAGTGCTAGTTCCGGGACCTTTAGCTCCTACAATGAGCAGTTCTTC CSASSGTFSSYNEQFF TRBJ2-1 NA TRBV20-1 16 NA
TGTGCCAGCAGCCGCCCGGGACTAGCGGGAGAGACTTTCACAGATACGCAGTATTTT CASSRPGLAGETFTDTQYF TRBJ2-3 many TRBV5-6 19 TRBD2
TGTGCCAGCAGCAGTAATCCAGTTTCCCTCCACTTT CASSSNPVSLHF TRBJ1-6 many TRBV5-8 12 NA
TGCAGCGTTGTTGCGGACATCTTCCATGGCTACACCTTC CSVVADIFHGYTF TRBJ1-2 few TRBV29-1 13 NA
TGTGCCAGCAGCCGCTACAGGGTTGGCGCTTTCTTT CASSRYRVGAFF TRBJ1-1 many TRBV5-6 12 NA
TGTGCCAGCAGCGAGGGGACTAGCGGGAGGGGATCCTACGAGCAGTACTTC CASSEGTSGRGSYEQYF TRBJ2-7 many TRBV9 17 TRBD2
TGTGCCAGCAGTTTGTCAAGGCGGTTGGCCCAGTACTTC CASSLSRRLAQYF TRBJ2-5 many TRBV28 13 NA
TGCGCCAGCAGCTTGGCTGGAACTAGCGGGAGGAACAATGAGCAGTTCTTC CASSLAGTSGRNNEQFF TRBJ2-1 few TRBV5-1 17 TRBD2
TGCGCCAGCAGCCCCACAGGGGACCAAGCGACCCAGTACTTC CASSPTGDQATQYF TRBJ2-5 many TRBV5-1 14 TRBD1
TGTGCCAGCATTGGGACAGGGCCTTCCCTATCCAAAAACATTCAGTACTTC CASIGTGPSLSKNIQYF TRBJ2-4 NA TRBV2 17 TRBD1
TGTGCCGGACAGGGGAAGGGCTACACCTTC CAGQGKGYTF TRBJ1-2 NA TRBV30 10 TRBD1
TGCAGCGTCAGGCAGGGGAGTGAAAAACTGTTTTTT CSVRQGSEKLFF TRBJ1-4 many TRBV29-1 12 NA
TGTGCCAGCAGTTGTTCGAGGGCAGGGGGGACCGGGGAGCTGTTTTTT CASSCSRAGGTGELFF TRBJ2-2 NA TRBV27 16 NA
TGTGCCAGCAGCCAAGAAACAGGGGAGACCCAGTACTTC CASSQETGETQYF TRBJ2-5 many TRBV4-2 13 NA
TGCGCCAGCAGGACGGACCTTCGCACCGGGGAGCTGTTTTTT CASRTDLRTGELFF TRBJ2-2 once TRBV5-1 14 NA
TGTGCCAGCAGTTCCTCCCAGGGGGTAATAAGCAATCAGCCCCAGCATTTT CASSSSQGVISNQPQHF TRBJ1-5 NA TRBV12-3/TRBV12-4 17 TRBD1
TGCAGCGTTGAACCCGACAGGGCCGGGGAGCTGTTTTTT CSVEPDRAGELFF TRBJ2-2 NA TRBV29-1 13 TRBD1
TGTGCCAGCAGTCCTCTTGGTTCCTGGCGCCCGGGGGGCAATGAGCAGTTCTTC CASSPLGSWRPGGNEQFF TRBJ2-1 many TRBV6-1 18 TRBD2
TGTGCCAGCAACCCCGGGACCCCGGCATTCGAGCAGTACTTC CASNPGTPAFEQYF TRBJ2-7 many TRBV28 14 NA
TGCAGTGCTAGAAGACAGCAGAACACTGAAGCTTTCTTT CSARRQQNTEAFF TRBJ1-1 many TRBV20-1 13 NA
TGTGCCAGCAGTTACTCGTCGTCAGATCTAGCGGATACCTACGAGCAGTACTTC CASSYSSSDLADTYEQYF TRBJ2-7 many TRBV6-5 18 TRBD2
TGCAGCGTTGAAAGTGGGGGCGCCTTAGGCGGGGAGCTGTTTTTT CSVESGGALGGELFF TRBJ2-2 many TRBV29-1 15 NA
TGTGCCAGCAGTCTCGAACTAGCGGGAGGGCCCAGTGAGCAGTTCTTC CASSLELAGGPSEQFF TRBJ2-1 many TRBV27 16 TRBD2